A single sample gave rise to the 12 T cell receptor delta chains below, sequenced in a study of γδ T cells in repeated Plasmodium falciparum infection. TCRdb used CATT to re-call clones from the multiplex PCR reads. The sample contains approximately 93,000 delta-chain clones, roughly 0.9% of which appear only once. Vgamma9/Vdelta2+ and Vdelta2-negative gammadelta T cells were flow-sorted from PBMC for bulk sequencing. The sample was gamma-delta T cells from blood. Receptors originate from a pool of human donors (malaria-infected and uninfected, not separated).

This clone was observed a handful of times. The TCRdb record carries a much larger clone's protein, which differs from this DNA's translation at residue 13; a read error is the likely cause, and the protein listed here is the DNA translation. V and J are TRDV1 and TRDJ1; 8 nucleotides align to TRDD3. The J gene, not given by TCRdb, was assigned here from a germline match of the nucleotide sequence. V lost 0 bases to trimming and J lost 6 bases; unmatched junction nucleotides: 12. This CDR3 is 17 amino acids long. Germline CDR1 is TSWWSYY and CDR2 is QGS. CDR3 region: CALGELGLGYAANKLIF. DNA of the CDR3: TGTGCTCTTGGGGAACTAGGGCTGGGATACGCGGCCAATAAACTCATCTTT.

This clone was found a few times. TCRdb's protein, taken from a much larger clone, differs from this DNA's translation at residue 4, likely owing to a read error; the protein displayed comes from the DNA. The chain has TRDV2 and TRDJ1; 7 bases are a match to TRDD3. TCRdb offers no J gene call, so here the DNA was matched to germline to obtain one. Germline V gene data show CDR1 as GEAIGNYY and CDR2 as EKD. The junction had 17 bases not matched to a gene; V was cut back by 5 bases and J by 0 bases. The CDR3 covers 18 residues. This chain's CDR3 is CACGTLGAENLYTDKLIF. The CDR3 region has the DNA TGTGCCTGTGGCACGCTGGGGGCTGAGAACTTGTACACCGATAAACTCATCTTT.

In this sample, this clone turned up a few times. The protein held in TCRdb is that of a much larger clone and does not match this DNA's translation at residue 6, likely because of a read error; the protein shown is translated from the DNA. V is TRDV2 and J is TRDJ3; tentatively, D is TRDD2 or TRDD3 (5 bases each). The J gene comes from matching the DNA to germline here; TCRdb lacks it. In germline, CDR1 is GEAIGNYY, CDR2 EKD. The CDR3 is 24 residues long. V was trimmed by 3 bases and J by 0 bases, leaving 32 bases between them. The CDR3 DNA sequence: TGTGCCTGTGACCCGGCCAATCCTTCATCTTTTCATGGGGAGACCTCCTGGGACACCCGACAGATGTTTTTC. This codes for CACDPANPSSFHGETSWDTRQMFF.

This clone was counted ten times or more. The chain uses TRDV2 and TRDJ1; 9 nucleotides line up with TRDD3. The CDR3 is made up of 18 amino acids. Germline V gene data show CDR1 as GEAIGNYY and CDR2 as EKD. V shed 0 bases, J shed 0 bases, and the junction held 10 bases outside the gene matches. CDR3: CACDTLEVLGEDTDKLIF. The CDR3 nucleotides are TGTGCCTGTGACACCCTCGAAGTACTGGGGGAAGACACCGATAAACTCATCTTT.

This clone was recorded a few times. Given a far larger clone just one base away, this is likely a sequencing read error. Other DNA sequences of this sample code for an identical CDR3. The chain is built from TRDV1 and TRDJ1; 7 bases map to TRDD2. The CDR3 consists of 17 residues. Germline values: CDR1 TSWWSYY, CDR2 QGS. Unmatched junction bases numbered 18, after V lost 4 bases and J lost 7 bases. CDR3 residues: CALGVSDHFLSNGKLIF. In nucleotides, the CDR3 is TGTGCTCTTGGGGTTTCCGATCACTTCCTATCGAACGGTAAACTCATCTTT.

The table lists this clone with a few counts. A much larger clone differs from this one at a single base, so this may be a read error. The rearrangement joins TRDV2 to TRDJ3, with 13 bases aligning to TRDD3. The J gene was missing in TCRdb and was found by matching the end of the DNA to germline. The CDR3 consists of 20 residues. V gave up 3 bases and J gave up 3 bases; unmatched junction bases: 10. Germline CDR1 is GEAIGNYY and CDR2 is EKD. CDR3 coding DNA: TGTGCCTGTGACCCAGCACTGGGGGATACGCGTAGCTGGGACACCCGACAGATGTTTTTC. This gives the protein CACDPALGDTRSWDTRQMFF.

This clone has a handful of counts. The TCRdb protein comes from a much larger clone and disagrees with this DNA's translation at residue 4, likely due to a read error; the protein given here is derived from the DNA. The CDR3 loop is CACGTGGYGYTDKLIF. The CDR3 coding sequence is TGTGCCTGTGGCACCGGGGGATACGGCTACACCGATAAACTCATCTTT. This chain uses TRDV2 with TRDJ1, with TRDD3 identical over 10 bases. TCRdb offers no J gene call, so here the DNA was matched to germline to obtain one. The CDR3 is 16 residues long. Germline CDR1 reads GEAIGNYY; CDR2 reads EKD.

Ten or more counts support this clone. The protein held in TCRdb is that of a much larger clone and does not match this DNA's translation at residue 4, likely because of a read error; the protein shown is translated from the DNA. The rearrangement uses TRAV36/DV7 and TRDJ1; 9 positions agree with TRDD3. CDR3 length: 14 amino acids. Germline V gives CDR1 VTNFRS, CDR2 LTSSGIE (reference sequence). This CDR3 is CAPHWGKYTDKLIF. In nucleotides, the CDR3 is TGTGCCCCTCACTGGGGGAAGTACACCGATAAACTCATCTTT.

Comment on this clone: Given a far larger clone just one base away, this is likely a sequencing read error. This sample also contains other DNA sequences that code for the same CDR3. The chain employs TRDV1 and TRDJ1; D unresolved. The V end lost 5 bases, the J end lost 3 bases, and 13 bases lay between the germline ends. The CDR3 totals 14 residues. The germline V gene has CDR1 TSWWSYY and CDR2 QGS. DNA of the CDR3: TGTGCTCTTGGGACCTGGAGATCCTCCGATAAACTCATCTTT. Protein: CALGTWRSSDKLIF.

Notes on this clone: The amino acid sequence in TCRdb belongs to a much larger clone and departs from this DNA's translation at residue 6, likely a sequencing read error; the sequence shown is translated from the DNA. This rearrangement joins TRDV2 to TRDJ1; 9 bases match TRDD3. TCRdb supplies no J gene; here it was assigned by aligning the nucleotide sequence to germline. The germline gives CDR1 GEAIGNYY, CDR2 EKD. V trimming: 0 bases; J trimming: 0 bases; junction bases outside the gene matches: 10. This CDR3 contains 18 residues. Written as DNA, the CDR3 is TGTGCCTGTGACACCATAGGGGGGGATACTCTGTACACCGATAAACTCATCTTT. It encodes CACDTIGGDTLYTDKLIF.

In this sample, this clone turned up many times. A much bigger clone sits one base away, suggesting this may be a read error. Other DNA sequences in the same sample also yield this CDR3. The CDR3 reads CALGAGYANDKLIF. The CDR3 DNA reads TGTGCCCTTGGGGCGGGATACGCCAACGATAAACTCATCTTT. This chain uses TRDV1 with TRDJ1; 8 bases map to TRDD3. Germline lookup yields CDR1 TSWWSYY and CDR2 QGS. This CDR3 has 14 amino acids.

This clone has just a few counts. TCRdb shows a much larger clone's protein in place of this DNA's translation, and the two differ at residue 4, likely through a read error; the protein shown is translated from the DNA. This sequence joins TRDV2 and TRDJ1; 7 bases align to TRDD3. The J gene, absent from TCRdb, was called here by matching the DNA to germline. Germline CDR1 reads GEAIGNYY; CDR2 reads EKD. CDR3 length: 19 residues. CDR3 sequence (DNA): TGTGCCTGTAACACCTTAGTAAAGATACCGGATACGCTCACCGATAAACTCATCTTT. This gives the protein CACNTLVKIPDTLTDKLIF.